This T cell receptor beta chain was sequenced in a study of cytomegalovirus exposure and HLA in healthy donors (dated by TCRdb to the late 2010s). General notes on the study: An earlier analysis of some 500 of the donors reported approximately 300 Gb of sequence data and 100 million to 130 million unique TCR beta sequences from about 200 million T cells. Roughly 290 gigabases of sequencing data and 70 million to 95 million unique TCR sequences made up an early release that covered approximately 620 HLA-typed donors. Among the roughly 380 genotyped donors, around 81% belonged to the genetic ancestry cluster associated with self-reported Caucasian donors. The study aimed to test whether signatures of past pathogen exposure could be identified by cataloging public T cell receptors. The T cell repertoires of 550 to 850 subjects were profiled by immunosequencing and related to cytomegalovirus serostatus. Along with the roughly 610-subject first cohort, a separate validation cohort of over 90 different subjects was used. High-throughput TCR immunosequencing, statistical association of individual TCRs with disease status, and machine learning were combined to predict cytomegalovirus infection status. To study patterns of TCR occurrence, a later analysis re-analyzed previously published TCR beta repertoires from 666 donors and added high-resolution HLA genotyping. Rather than using new phenotypic data, the later analysis identified candidate immune exposures from TCR beta sequences and from how often those sequences occurred across donors. In an earlier analysis of roughly 540 of the donors, high-throughput TCR beta sequencing was used to judge whether each TCR beta V gene segment behaved as functional or pseudogenic. Donor age, sex, ethnicity and CMV serostatus were compiled alongside the repertoire data. In a later genetic analysis, genome-wide SNP genotypes for about three fifths of the 666 donors were used, and that subset was treated as a discovery cohort. All discovery cohort repertoires had been generated on a single sequencing platform. Class I and class II HLA loci were covered by the typing at four-digit resolution. The number of typed donors differed by locus: roughly 629-640 for A, B, C, DRB1 and DQB1; about 520 for DQA1; over 600 for DPA1; and some 470 for DPB1. Four or five DR-DQ haplotypes were handled as single units for association and clustering because linkage in the cohort was strong. Among several hundred genotyped donors of the cohort, an average of around 250,000 unique TCR beta nucleotide sequences was sequenced per donor, of which roughly 17% were non-productive. Broader findings and caveats from the paper: A later analysis associated about 17,000 TCR beta sequences with specific HLA alleles at a false discovery rate of 0.05. A further reported finding was that TCR beta sequences accurately predicted the HLA-A and HLA-B alleles for most subjects in the first cohort. The earlier analysis of some 560 of the donors excluded seventeen rarely observed V segments, including chromosome 9 orphons, because counts were too low. The authors suggested that the approach could potentially be generalized to other disease states and immunological phenotypes. When HLA alleles, especially DR and DQ, strongly co-occurred, attributing TCR associations to individual alleles was difficult. A later analysis found that HLA-associated TCR beta chains were more clonally expanded and had lower generation probabilities than equally common non-associated chains. The classifier was reported to diagnose cytomegalovirus status with high specificity and sensitivity in both the original cohort and the validation cohort. Most CMV-associated TCR beta chains appeared to be HLA-restricted in a later analysis, and the HLA associations seemed to be driven largely by CMV exposure. This cohort had only TCR beta chains sequenced, and the lack of alpha or paired-chain data limited which features could be detected. A few of the identified cytomegalovirus-associated TCR beta chains were confirmed in vitro to be specific for cytomegalovirus antigens. In the study, roughly 160 TCR beta chains were listed as associated with cytomegalovirus. Most TCR sequences were seen in very few donors, while some public TCRs were found in many individuals. In a later genetic analysis, a missense DCLRE1C variant was associated with V-gene and J-gene trimming of TCR beta chains, and the association was replicated in an independent cohort. In a later analysis, TCR association rates were found to vary across HLA loci, with the most associated TCRs seen for DRB1 alleles and the fewest for HLA-C alleles. In an earlier analysis of some 640 of the donors, most TCR beta V segments were observed in productive rearrangements about 87% or about 30% of the time, broadly matching IMGT annotations. Several of the top co-occurrence clusters appeared to be linked to parvovirus B19, influenza, CMV and Epstein-Barr virus, according to a later analysis. Compared with the roughly 700-donor mean, donors in an Asian-associated ancestry cluster had fewer N-insertions in productive TCRs, according to a later genetic analysis. Because HLA typing was missing for some donors at each locus, association tests included only the typed subset. Correlated functional status among segregating V segments might reflect linkage disequilibrium, but an unknown experimental factor could not be ruled out. The sequencing pipeline was judged likely to have produced a cluster of highly shared sequence variants as a technical artifact. The presence/absence analyses assumed that sequencing depth was roughly uniform across donors, and that assumption may not be true. The only immune exposure information available for the cohort was CMV serostatus.

Receptor amplification or capture employed the immunoSEQ multiplex PCR assay. The multiplex PCR relied on a mix of 60 forward primers for TCR Vbeta segments and 13 reverse primers for TCR Jbeta segments. The CDR3 region of rearranged TCR beta genes was amplified from genomic DNA by a multiplex PCR assay. On the Illumina HiSeq System, the amplified TCR beta libraries were sequenced as 87-base-pair reads. In the authors' own workflow: In a later analysis, around 80 million unique TCR beta chains were counted across the 650 to 750 repertoires, and roughly 11 million of these chains were shared by at least two donors. Raw reads were error-corrected and collapsed into unique sequences with a nearest-neighbor algorithm that merged closely related sequences to remove PCR and sequencing errors. CDR3 sequences were aligned to IMGT reference sequences to assign V, D and J gene segments. Each retained sequence needed at least a six-nucleotide match to both a V gene segment and a J gene segment. A rearrangement counted as productive if the CDR3 had no stop codons and remained in frame with V and J, and every other rearrangement counted as non-productive. CDR3 was defined by IMGT convention, running from the second conserved V-encoded cysteine to the conserved J-encoded phenylalanine. In an earlier analysis of 550 to 650 of the donors, sequences lacking an unambiguous match to a single V gene segment were excluded. In an earlier analysis of 587 of the donors, a V segment was called functional when productive rearrangements were above 56.7%, and segregating when the standard deviation between donors exceeded 5%. A statistical classification framework was built to diagnose cytomegalovirus status from the catalog of TCR beta chain sequences. V and J gene assignment, in a later analysis, came from comparing TCR nucleotide sequences with IMGT/GENE-DB human TR gene sequences. In a later analysis, CDR3 sequences and most-parsimonious VDJ recombination scenarios were assigned using the TCRdist pipeline. In a later analysis, each TCR beta chain was defined by its CDR3 amino acid sequence together with its V-gene family, and reads lacking a unique V-gene family were excluded. As a way to deal with suspected cross-contamination and a sequencing artifact, a later analysis dropped nearly 600 nucleotide sequences that were highly shared and had low generation probability. For each public chain, a later analysis derived a clonal expansion index from normalized ranks of inferred template counts within each repertoire. In a later analysis, generation probabilities were computed with a VDJ recombination model fitted to out-of-frame rearrangements, and the resulting probabilities were checked against IGoR. A later analysis scored TCR-TCR, TCR-HLA and TCR-CMV co-occurrence with hypergeometric tests, applying a repertoire-size bias correction to TCR pairs. False discovery rates were estimated in a later analysis by permuting HLA or CMV assignments 20 times. In a later analysis, co-occurring TCRs were grouped using DBSCAN, with TCRdist sequence similarity added in when clustering inside HLA-allele-positive subsets. Repertoires with fewer than 30,000 or more than 120,000 public chains were left out of co-occurrence clustering, as were five repertoires with anomalous nucleotide sharing. TCRdb took this table from immuneACCESS and kept in-frame rearrangements with V and J called. Such tables lack part of the clones; where checked against another copy, unresolved V genes explain under half of the gap, and the rest is unexplained. V and J calls and clone size are as listed in that table; D and trimming were resolved from the DNA. The sample table contains about 180,000 clones; only one count was recorded for 76% of them. The ten largest clones represent around 1.6% of the sample.

The cohort was made up of approximately 670 healthy bone marrow donors. All cohort members were sampled while nominally healthy, although unrecorded immune exposures were likely present. The donor was CMV seronegative and was included in the group of several hundred seronegative cohort members. A peripheral blood sample was collected from each donor, and TCR beta sequencing was performed on peripheral blood mononuclear cells. The Qiagen DNeasy Blood Extraction Kit was used to extract genomic DNA from the blood cell samples. As regards this clone: Its antigen is unknown. Base qualities are not at hand, and no much larger clone is one base apart.

Sequenced material: PBMCs. This TCR was sampled from a man in his late teens or twenties in good health and CMV-seronegative.

The sequenced DNA: TGCGCCAGCAGATCCGGGACAGTGAACACTGAAGCTTTCTTT. Its protein product is CASRSGTVNTEAFF. This chain joins TRBV5-1 to TRBJ1-1; 7 central nucleotides agree with TRBD1. The CDR3 spans 14 residues, from the cysteine through the phenylalanine. The DNA shown is the 42-base CDR3, in frame from base 1. V loses 5 bases at its end and J loses 0 bases; junction bases beyond the gene matches: 4. CDR1 and CDR2, per the germline V gene, are SGHRS and YFSETQ.